Listed here are 21 T cell receptor beta chains from one sample, sequenced in a study of Ad26.COV2.S vaccination and SARS-CoV-2 variants. The treatment was: roughly 20 received Ad26.COV2.S at low or high dose, single or two shots; roughly 5 received placebo; per-sample allocation not given. All samples were drawn on day 63, counting from the first vaccine or placebo injection. Sequencing was performed with immunoSEQ multiplex PCR; in TCRdb, only in-frame clones are kept and a portion is missing. Of 450,000 to 550,000 clones detected, 89% appear once; the ten largest clones hold about 1.5%. The sample was peripheral blood, taken in a trial of Ad26.COV2.S vaccine versus placebo. Receptor source: a person aged 18-65 years who received the Ad26.COV2.S COVID-19 vaccine or a placebo.

This clone was recorded once. V and J are TRBV30 and TRBJ2-1; D not resolved. CDR3 length: 14 residues. CDR1 and CDR2 from the germline V gene are GTSNPN and SVGIG (reference sequence). With 3 bases removed from V and 2 bases from J, the gap between germline ends came to 11 bases. Here the CDR3 DNA reads TGTGCCTGGAGCCTGGCGGCTCCCTACAATGAGCAGTTCTTC. Amino acid sequence: CAWSLAAPYNEQFF.

The gene calls are TRBV25-1 and TRBJ2-1, with 10 bases lining up with TRBD2. V was pared by 6 bases and J by 3 bases, with 5 bases of the junction left unmatched. CDR1 MGHDK and CDR2 SYGVNS come from the germline V gene. CDR3 size: 15 residues. CDR3 bases: TGTGCCAGCAGCGGGGGGACTAGCGACTACAATGAGCAGTTCTTC. It specifies CASSGGTSDYNEQFF.

The chain joins TRBV27 to TRBJ2-1, with 8 bases lining up with TRBD2. The CDR3 has 15 amino acids. J lost 5 bases, V lost 6 bases, and 9 bases had no gene match. Germline-derived CDR1 and CDR2 are MNHEY and SMNVEV (reference sequence). The DNA of the CDR3 is TGTGCCAGCAGCAGGTCGGGACTAGTCAACAATGAGCAGTTCTTC. Amino acids: CASSRSGLVNNEQFF.

V and J are TRBV14 and TRBJ2-1, with D possibly matching TRBD1 (6 bases). With 0 bases removed from V and 4 bases from J, the gap between germline ends came to 7 bases. This CDR3 has 14 residues. CDR1 and CDR2 (germline): SGHDN, FVKESK. The CDR3 coding sequence is TGTGCCAGCAGCCAAGAGGGGGCTTACAATGAGCAGTTCTTC. Translation: CASSQEGAYNEQFF.

By sample fraction, this clone is medium-sized (0.01 to 0.1%). The chain carries TRBV14 and TRBJ1-6; no reliable D call. Germline loops: CDR1 SGHDN, CDR2 FVKESK. V lost 0 bases, J lost 0 bases, and 3 bases lay in between. The CDR3 is 15 amino acids. The CDR3 is CASSQERSYNSPLHF. CDR3 DNA sequence: TGTGCCAGCAGCCAAGAGCGCTCCTATAATTCACCCCTCCACTTT. Looking up the rest from reference TRBV14 and TRBJ1-6 gives the full variable domain: EAGVTQFPSHSVIEKGQTVTLRCDPISGHDNLYWYRRVMGKEIKFLLHFVKESKQDESGMPNNRFLAERTGGTYSTLKVQPAELEDSGVYFCASSQERSYNSPLHFGNGTRLTVT.

This chain connects TRBV30 to TRBJ2-5; TRBD1 aligns across 7 bases. This CDR3 has 15 residues. Trimming took 3 bases from V and 5 from J; bases not matched to a gene: 12. In germline, CDR1 is GTSNPN, CDR2 SVGIG (reference sequence). Here the CDR3 DNA reads TGTGCCTGGAGAGAAAACAGGGGTTCGGGGGAGACCCAGTACTTC. Translating gives CAWRENRGSGETQYF.

The V and J genes are TRBV7-2 and TRBJ2-5; 13 bases map to TRBD2. V shed 5 bases and J 5 bases; nucleotides not matched to a gene: 8. The CDR3 length is 16 residues. Germline lookup yields CDR1 SGHTA and CDR2 FQGNSA. The CDR3 region is CASSRGLAGVRETQYF. Written as DNA, the CDR3 is TGTGCCAGCAGCCGCGGACTAGCGGGAGTGAGGGAGACCCAGTACTTC.

This chain links TRBV7-7 with TRBJ2-3; TRBD2 agrees at 7 bases. This CDR3 contains 13 residues. The germline V gene encodes CDR1 SSHAT and CDR2 FNYEAQ (reference sequence). The CDR3 region has the DNA TGTGCTAGCGCTAGCGGCCCCACAGATACGCAGTATTTT. It encodes CASASGPTDTQYF. The whole variable domain, filled in from reference TRBV7-7 and TRBJ2-3, reads GAGVSQSPRYKVTKRGQDVTLRCDPISSHATLYWYQQALGQGPEFLTYFNYEAQPDKSGLPSDRFSAERPEGSISTLTIQRTEQRDSAMYRCASASGPTDTQYFGPGTRLTVL.

This chain uses TRBV24-1 with TRBJ2-2; D is ambiguous. This CDR3 has 12 amino acids. V dropped 4 bases and J dropped 6 bases, with 5 bases sitting between them. Germline V lookup: CDR1 KGHDR, CDR2 SFDVKD. Written as DNA, the CDR3 is TGTGCCACCAGTGACAGGTCCGGGGAGCTGTTTTTT. Its translation is CATSDRSGELFF.

A word on this clone: The same CDR3 arises from other DNA sequences in this sample as well. J is TRBJ1-5 and V is TRBV27; no definite D call. Germline loops: CDR1 MNHEY, CDR2 SMNVEV (reference sequence). The CDR3 is 13 amino acids. Trimming shortened V by 0 bases and J by 6 bases, and 6 bases separated the two germline ends. CDR3 loop: CASSLSAGQPQHF. In DNA, the CDR3 is TGTGCCAGCAGTTTATCAGCGGGTCAGCCCCAGCATTTT.

The chain is built from TRBV27 and TRBJ2-7; D gene ambiguous. The V end lost 6 bases, the J end lost 0 bases, and 15 bases lay between the germline ends. The CDR3 length is 15 residues. The germline gives CDR1 MNHEY, CDR2 SMNVEV (reference sequence). The DNA of the CDR3 is TGTGCCAGCAGGCAAAAAGGTTCCGGCTCCTACGAGCAGTACTTC. Its protein is CASRQKGSGSYEQYF.

The genes are TRBV7-6 and TRBJ2-3; possible D gene TRBD2, 6 bases. This CDR3 is built from 20 residues. CDR1 and CDR2 from the germline V gene are SGHVS and FNYEAQ. V was shortened by 0 bases and J by 6 bases, with 28 bases between the two germline ends. The CDR3, as DNA: TGTGCCAGCAGCTTAGCGTCGCGGTATTCGGGGACTGGGCTCCTGGATACGCAGTATTTT. Protein product: CASSLASRYSGTGLLDTQYF.

V usage is TRBV5-1 and J usage is TRBJ2-7, with a tentative D call TRBD1 (5 bases). V was cut by 4 bases and J by 4 bases, with 15 bases left in between. The CDR3 totals 14 residues. From germline, CDR1 is SGHRS and CDR2 YFSETQ. The CDR3 spells CASSPRQLLYEQYF. The CDR3 region has the DNA TGCGCCAGCAGCCCACGACAGCTCCTGTACGAGCAGTACTTC. The variable domain in full, completed from reference TRBV5-1 and TRBJ2-7, reads KAGVTQTPRYLIKTRGQQVTLSCSPISGHRSVSWYQQTPGQGLQFLFEYFSETQRNKGNFPGRFSGRQFSNSRSEMNVSTLELGDSALYLCASSPRQLLYEQYFGPGTRLTVT.

This chain links TRBV30 with TRBJ1-5, with D perhaps TRBD1 (6 bases). Germline V gene data show CDR1 as GTSNPN and CDR2 as SVGIG (reference sequence). V lost 2 bases, J lost 3 bases, and 8 bases lay in between. CDR3 length: 13 amino acids. CDR3 loop: CAWSTGTNQPQHF. DNA for the CDR3: TGTGCCTGGAGTACAGGGACCAATCAGCCCCAGCATTTT.

The chain links TRBV6-5 to TRBJ2-3; 9 nucleotides agree with TRBD2. CDR3 length: 15 amino acids. Germline V lookup: CDR1 MNHEY, CDR2 SVGAGI. V lost 4 bases and J lost 6; bases outside the gene matches: 8. The CDR3 coding sequence is TGTGCCAGCAGTTTCTTAGCGGGAGCATGGGATACGCAGTATTTT. Protein: CASSFLAGAWDTQYF.

The V call is TRBV20-1, the J call TRBJ1-2, with unresolved D. V dropped 4 bases and J dropped 3 bases, with 6 bases sitting between them. The CDR3 has 11 amino acids. In germline, CDR1 is DFQATT, CDR2 SNEGSKA (reference sequence). The CDR3 coding sequence is TGCAGTGCTACCGGGGACTATGGCTACACCTTC. Translating gives CSATGDYGYTF.

The chain joins TRBV19 to TRBJ1-6; TRBD1 matches at 7 bases. The CDR3 length is 15 residues. The germline gives CDR1 LNHDA, CDR2 SQIVND (reference sequence). V shed 8 bases and J 0 bases; nucleotides not matched to a gene: 4. The CDR3 protein is CASGGDSSYNSPLHF. In DNA, the CDR3 is TGTGCCAGTGGAGGGGACAGCTCCTATAATTCACCCCTCCACTTT.

The chain joins TRBV2 to TRBJ1-1; weak D call: TRBD1 (5 bases). This CDR3 spans 14 amino acids. The V gene lost 4 bases and the J gene lost 0 bases, with 9 bases spanning the gap. The V gene's germline CDR1 is SNHLY and CDR2 FYNNEI. CDR3 DNA: TGTGCCAGCAGTGTCAAGGGGATGAACACTGAAGCTTTCTTT. Amino acids: CASSVKGMNTEAFF.

The CDR3 DNA follows: TGTGCCAGCTCACCAGCTACAGTAACAGCCAAAAACATTCAGTACTTC. This codes for CASSPATVTAKNIQYF. The chain has TRBV18 and TRBJ2-4; D is ambiguous. Germline lookup yields CDR1 KGHSH and CDR2 LQKENI. The CDR3 covers 16 residues. The germline V and J ends were trimmed by 2 bases and 0 bases, with 11 bases remaining between them.

This clone was picked up a small number of times. The chain combines TRBV6-5 with TRBJ1-5, with D unresolved. The CDR3 consists of 15 residues. V lost 8 bases, J lost 1 base, and 15 bases lay in between. Looked up from germline, CDR1 is MNHEY and CDR2 is SVGAGI. For the CDR3, the DNA is TGTGCCAGCCGTAGGGATGGCTGGAGCAATCAGCCCCAGCATTTT. This gives the protein CASRRDGWSNQPQHF.

V and J are TRBV7-9 and TRBJ2-1, with a possible D match to TRBD2 (7 bases). Germline CDR1 and CDR2: SEHNR and FQNEAQ (reference sequence). V lost 1 base and J 2 bases, leaving 12 bases between the germline ends. The CDR3 sequence is 16 residues long. CDR3 sequence (DNA): TGTGCCAGCAGCTTAGTAGGCGGGGGCACCTACAATGAGCAGTTCTTC. Amino acid sequence: CASSLVGGGTYNEQFF.